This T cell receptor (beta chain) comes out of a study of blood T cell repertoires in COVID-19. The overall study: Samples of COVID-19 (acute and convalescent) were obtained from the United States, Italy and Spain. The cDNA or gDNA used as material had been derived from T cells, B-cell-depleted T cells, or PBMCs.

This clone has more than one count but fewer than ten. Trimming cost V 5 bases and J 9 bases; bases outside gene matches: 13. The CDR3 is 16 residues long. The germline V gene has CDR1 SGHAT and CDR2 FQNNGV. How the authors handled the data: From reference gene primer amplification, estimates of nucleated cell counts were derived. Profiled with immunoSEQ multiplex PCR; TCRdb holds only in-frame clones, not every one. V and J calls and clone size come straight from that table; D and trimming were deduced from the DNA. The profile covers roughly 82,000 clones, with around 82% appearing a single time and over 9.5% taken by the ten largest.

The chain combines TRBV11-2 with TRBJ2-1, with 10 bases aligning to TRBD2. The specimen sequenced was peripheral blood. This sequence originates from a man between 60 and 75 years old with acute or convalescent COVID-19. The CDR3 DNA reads TGTGCCAGCAGCACTACCTTGGGGCTAGCGGGAGTTGAGCAGTTCTTC. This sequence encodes CASSTTLGLAGVEQFF.